This T cell receptor (beta chain) emerged from a study of Graves' ophthalmopathy and Graves' hyperthyroidism (dated by TCRdb to the late 2010s). About the full investigation: Peripheral blood was collected at initial diagnosis, prior to any treatment. To tell Graves' ophthalmopathy apart from Graves' hyperthyroidism, and to predict which patients would progress to ophthalmopathy, the study relied on TCR beta repertoire signatures. In total, 135 blood samples were TCR-sequenced: 40 to 45 ophthalmopathy, under 80 hyperthyroidism and some 17 hyperthyroidism-to-ophthalmopathy patients. To explore V-J signatures that distinguish ophthalmopathy from hyperthyroidism, a discovery set of about a hundred patients was enrolled, made up of some 41 with ophthalmopathy and 55 to 65 with stable hyperthyroidism. For independent validation, a separate cohort was made up of 18 hyperthyroidism patients plus 17 patients who later progressed from hyperthyroidism to ophthalmopathy. T-cell repertoires of thyroid tissue and blood were compared in 5 or 6 hyperthyroidism patients. Following sampling, methimazole starting at 30 mg daily was administered to hyperthyroidism patients, and high-dose intravenous methylprednisolone was administered to ophthalmopathy patients. For training and testing, the roughly 100 patients in the discovery cohort were randomly divided in a 7:3 ratio. Broader findings and caveats from the paper: Sample size was not statistically predetermined, and group allocation was not concealed from the investigators. In cross-validation, the 13-signature model distinguished ophthalmopathy from stable hyperthyroidism with around 90% sensitivity and over 81% specificity, while in the test set the corresponding values were 80% and 75%. In validation, the model predicted ophthalmopathy progression with more than 55% sensitivity and around 72% specificity; around twelve predicted patients were CT-confirmed with GO in a median of roughly 6.8 months. Most expanded thyroid clonotypes with a frequency above 0.001 also appeared in blood, which suggests that blood repertoires may reflect the immune response in the thyroid.

TCR beta CDR3 regions were amplified from RNA transcripts for repertoire sequencing. The first round of RT-PCR was done with HTBI primers and the Qiagen OneStep RT-PCR kit, and was followed by a second round of multiplex PCR, then size selection and purification. Sequencing of the libraries was carried out on an Illumina HiSeq2000 in paired-end mode with 100 bp reads. Turning to the authors' computational methods: SOAPnuke was used for read processing, and reads with adapters, uncalled bases, a mean Phred below 15, or no exact constant-primer or identifier match were discarded. High-quality paired reads were merged with COPE v1.2.5. Each unique nucleotide sequence was defined as a clonotype, and clonotypes were aligned to IMGT TRB V, D and J references with MiTCR v1.1. Only V-J combinations with frequency above 0.0001 were analysed, covering around 99% of repertoires. A TCR clonal expansion and chaos score per V-J combination was defined as the ratio of F50 clonal expansion to chaos observed in the TCRdist matrix. Features were reduced by Welch's t-statistics and random forest to some 13 V-J combinations, which fed a naive Bayes classifier. The similarity between thyroid and blood repertoires was quantified using the Morisita-Horn index. TCRdb ran its own pipeline on the public reads, namely fastp trimming at Q25 and MiXCR clone calling, and kept in-frame beta chains. Rows merge per CDR3 protein into single entries with the most common DNA and genes. These V and J calls originate from TCRdb's pipeline instead of the authors' own analysis. The sample includes over 450,000 distinct CDR3 sequences, with around 14% observed a single time. The ten largest make up roughly 10% of the sample.

CDR1 and CDR2 were assigned from the germline V gene as MDHEN and SYDVKM. The CDR3 goes from the cysteine to the phenylalanine over 15 residues. Only CDR3 DNA is held: 45 bases, read in frame from base 1. The germline ends are 17 bases apart after V is trimmed by 6 bases and J by 3 bases. The ophthalmopathy patients had moderately to severely active disease, with a Clinical Activity Score of 3 or higher, a NOSPECS grade of 4 or higher, and a disease duration of less than 3 months. Patients were excluded if they had other autoimmune diseases, uncontrolled infections, pregnancy or lactation. Clinical symptoms, serum thyroxine, TRAb, thyroid ultrasound and orbital computed tomography formed the basis of the diagnosis. Using Ficoll-Paque density gradient centrifugation, PBMCs were isolated from roughly 9.2 ml of fresh peripheral blood. Trizol reagent was used to extract the total RNA, and its quality was then checked on an Agilent 2100 Bioanalyzer.

This clonotype occurred a few times. The antigen it recognizes is unknown. Per-base quality was not reported, and no clone a single base away is much larger than it. This receptor was obtained from a woman aged 25 to 39 with Graves' ophthalmopathy. Donor details come from another sample of the same person, matched by shared clones. The chain is assembled from TRBV28 and TRBJ2-5; too little of a D gene remains to name it. Sequences were obtained from blood. The CDR3 in this case is CASRPLGFGEETQYF. The bases are TGTGCCAGCAGACCACTGGGGTTTGGGGAAGAGACCCAGTACTTC.